This T cell receptor (beta chain) emerged from a study of T cells expressing NK-cell markers (TCRdb year 2020). Turning to the overall study: TCR beta-chain repertoires were profiled in sorted CD3+CD56+NKG2C+, CD3+CD56+NKG2C- and CD3+CD56-NKG2C+ T-cell subsets from seven or eight donors. All eight donors whose samples were sequenced were randomly selected healthy volunteers, three of them men and five women. Sequencing of the libraries produced 2 x 150 bp reads on Illumina HiSeq 2000/2500, MiSeq or NextSeq. Among the eight sequenced donors, only one was HCMV-seronegative, while the other seven were HCMV-seropositive.

As regards this clonotype: Its antigen has not been determined.

To determine HCMV serostatus, a commercial ELISA kit was used to detect HCMV-specific IgG in serum. Peripheral blood mononuclear cells were isolated from blood by Ficoll density gradient centrifugation. Paper-wide results and their limitations: Whether the expanded NKG2C-expressing T cell clones were specific for HCMV antigens was left unclear. Those dominant clonotypes were again the most abundant among CD3+CD56-NKG2C+ cells in four donors, at roughly 25-65%. For about 6 donors, the dominant CD3+CD56+NKG2C+ clonotypes were among the top 10 CD8+ clonotypes and accounted for roughly 1.0-8% of CD8+ T cells.

The instrument given in TCRdb is Illumina HiSeq 2000. TCR beta cDNA libraries were prepared using 5'RACE template switching, which introduced a universal primer site and unique molecular identifiers. cDNA synthesis was primed from the TCR beta constant segment and was followed by two successive PCR amplification steps. Regarding the original processing steps: MIGEC was used to demultiplex reads and group reads by UMI, and MiTCR was used to assemble and quantify clonotypes. To exclude erroneous sequences, any TCR cDNA sequence not supported by at least two reads was discarded. The tcR package was used for downstream repertoire analysis, and clonotypes were matched between fractions using CDR3 nucleotide sequence together with V segment. VDJmatch was used to annotate antigen specificity against VDJdb, with one amino acid substitution in CDR3 permitted. TCRdb reprocessed the public reads and reports one entry per CDR3 protein sequence, without DNA. TCRdb, not the original authors, processed these V and J calls. The sample's table covers around 100,000 distinct CDR3 sequences. The ten largest clones represent less than 20% of the sample.

The cysteine opens and the phenylalanine closes a CDR3 of 14 amino acids. This entry has no DNA. CDR1 and CDR2 are read off the germline V gene as MDHEN and SYDVKM. The source of this sequence is a woman aged 18 to 69 in good health. The source material was blood T cells: a sorted CD56 or NKG2C T cell subset, CD4+ or CD8+ T cells, or bulk PBMC T cells (not recorded which). The rearranged segments are TRBV28 and TRBJ1-2; TCRdb's D call of TRBD1 is untestable without DNA. The CDR3 has the sequence CASSTGQGNYGYTF.